The clone carrying this T cell receptor (beta chain) was found a few times. Measured with immunoSEQ multiplex PCR; TCRdb has only the in-frame clones, and not every one. The repertoire holds about 65,000 clones, with less than 95% as singletons. This entry comes from a study of control samples from healthy donors and cancer patients. CDR3 size: 14 residues. CDR1 and CDR2 (germline): SGHTA, FQGNSA. V trimming: 5 bases; J trimming: 5 bases; junction bases outside the gene matches: 6. This TCR derives from a woman aged 45-65 years with colorectal cancer. The specimen sequenced was PBMCs. The J gene is TRBJ1-1, the V gene TRBV7-2; 9 bases align to TRBD1. Here the CDR3 reads CASSPTGGRTEAFF. For the CDR3, the DNA is TGTGCCAGCAGCCCCACAGGGGGCAGGACTGAAGCTTTCTTT.